The 11 T cell receptor beta chains below all came from one sample that was sequenced in a study of cytomegalovirus exposure and HLA in healthy donors. Some clones are missing from TCRdb's copy, which holds only in-frame ones; the method was immunoSEQ multiplex PCR. This table has 250,000 or so clones, about 90% appearing once. The sequencing input was PBMCs. Receptors were obtained from a young woman in good health and CMV-seronegative.

The chain couples TRBV2 to TRBJ1-4; D call uncertain. CDR1 is SNHLY, CDR2 FYNNEI, per germline. This CDR3 region has 11 residues. Deletions cut 9 bases from V and 3 bases from J, with 5 bases between. CDR3 sequence reads: CARRANEKLFF. DNA for the CDR3: TGTGCCAGGCGGGCTAATGAAAAACTGTTTTTT.

V and J are TRBV7-9 and TRBJ1-1; D is undetermined. The V gene's germline CDR1 is SEHNR and CDR2 FQNEAQ (reference sequence). Trimming cost V 5 bases and J 8 bases, with 24 bases left between them. This CDR3 has 16 amino acids. DNA of the CDR3: TGTGCCAGCAGCGAGGCCGCACTTACCAGCCTGGTAGAAGCTTTCTTT. Its translation is CASSEAALTSLVEAFF.

The rearrangement links TRBV2 to TRBJ1-1; a possible D gene is TRBD1 (5 bases). Germline-derived CDR1 and CDR2 are SNHLY and FYNNEI. The CDR3 covers 13 residues. Trimming cost V 4 bases and J 7 bases, with 13 bases left between them. The CDR3: CASSVSREGEAFF. The CDR3 coding sequence is TGTGCCAGCAGTGTAAGCAGGGAAGGTGAAGCTTTCTTT.

V and J are TRBV7-8 and TRBJ1-4; D gene uncertain. Germline V gives CDR1 SGHVS, CDR2 FQNEAQ. The V end was cut by 5 bases, the J end by 8 bases, with 9 bases between. This CDR3 spans 12 amino acids. In DNA form, the CDR3 reads TGTGCCAGCAGCCCCCTAGTGGAAAAACTGTTTTTT. It specifies CASSPLVEKLFF.

This clone was seen more than once but under ten times. V is TRBV6-5 and J is TRBJ2-5; D not resolved. The germline V and J ends were trimmed by 0 bases and 1 base, with 6 bases remaining between them. The CDR3 spans 14 residues. From germline, CDR1 is MNHEY and CDR2 SVGAGI. CDR3 in amino acids: CASSYSQLQETQYF. The DNA of the CDR3 is TGTGCCAGCAGTTACTCACAGCTCCAAGAGACCCAGTACTTC.

V is TRBV28 and J is TRBJ2-2, with 8 bases fitting TRBD1. The CDR3 is made up of 13 amino acids. The V and J ends lost 6 bases and 5 bases, in that order; junction bases with no gene match: 2. CDR1 and CDR2 (germline): MDHEN, SYDVKM. The CDR3 DNA reads TGTGCCAGCAGGCAGGGGGCAACCGGGGAGCTGTTTTTT. It is translated as CASRQGATGELFF.

V gene TRBV25-1 combines with J gene TRBJ2-1; D possibly corresponds to TRBD2 (5 bases). The CDR3 runs to 15 residues. The germline CDR1 and CDR2 sequences are MGHDK and SYGVNS. Trimming shortened V by 4 bases and J by 5 bases, and 15 bases separated the two germline ends. Here the CDR3 reads CASSGSGERHNEQFF. Here the CDR3 DNA reads TGTGCCAGCAGTGGAAGCGGCGAACGACACAATGAGCAGTTCTTC.

V and J are TRBV28 and TRBJ1-1, with 7 bases that match TRBD1. Germline V gene lookup returns CDR1 MDHEN and CDR2 SYDVKM. J gave up 3 bases and V 5 bases, and 3 bases lay outside the gene matches. The CDR3 runs 13 residues. The CDR3 region has the DNA TGTGCCAGCAGTGGGCAGGGGGACACTGAAGCTTTCTTT. Protein product: CASSGQGDTEAFF.

The V and J genes are TRBV7-2 and TRBJ2-1; 7 bases are a match to TRBD2. Germline values: CDR1 SGHTA, CDR2 FQGNSA. V gave up 1 base and J gave up 4 bases; unmatched junction bases: 7. The CDR3 contains 16 residues. The CDR3 protein is CASSLGGRGQYNEQFF. DNA of the CDR3: TGTGCCAGCAGCTTAGGGGGGAGGGGCCAGTACAATGAGCAGTTCTTC.

J is TRBJ2-3 and V is TRBV27, with a tentative D call TRBD1 (6 bases). There are 14 residues in the CDR3. Germline V CDR1 and CDR2: MNHEY, SMNVEV (reference sequence). V lost 2 bases and J lost 3, with 9 bases in between. The CDR3 region has the DNA TGTGCCAGCAGTTTAGGGGACATAACAGATACGCAGTATTTT. Translation: CASSLGDITDTQYF.

The V gene is TRBV6-5, the J gene TRBJ2-3, with TRBD1 as a possible D gene (6 bases). The CDR3 totals 13 residues. Germline V gene data show CDR1 as MNHEY and CDR2 as SVGAGI. Trimming cost V 4 bases and J 6 bases, with 11 bases left between them. The CDR3: CASSSGGSDTQYF. Here the CDR3 DNA reads TGTGCCAGCAGTTCTGGGGGCTCCGATACGCAGTATTTT.